This T cell receptor (beta chain) was observed in a study of cytotoxic CD8 clonotypes in ibrutinib-treated CLL (dated by TCRdb to the early 2020s). Concerning the study at large: The cohort included roughly 15 treatment-naive and ten to eleven relapsed/refractory patients; around 17 were IGHV unmutated. Responses were partial in about 25 patients and complete in 2; after median around 66 months follow-up, around 15 stayed in remission and some twelve progressed. The response samples were drawn at a median of approximately twelve months into treatment, with a range of roughly 6 to 40 months. On average, each sample had about 250,000 productive templates and roughly 95,000 productive rearrangements. Longitudinal samples were obtainable from about 30% of the roughly 90 participants in the trial. Cryopreserved peripheral blood mononuclear cells were obtained before treatment, at response, and at either sustained remission or disease progression. Patients were still on ibrutinib when every remission and progressive disease sample was collected.

V is cut by 5 bases and J by 1 base, and the space between the germline ends is 9 bases. The CDR3 starts with the cysteine, ends with the phenylalanine, and has 13 residues. Left in the record is the CDR3 DNA by itself, 39 bases read in frame from the first base. The germline V gene gives CDR1 as SGHVS and CDR2 as FNYEAQ. This clone was counted once. There is no known antigen for this receptor. No quality values exist for individual bases; no much larger clone is one base distant. What the study reported, not specific to this receptor: Lymph node repertoires were not examined, and the timing of sampling was not matched between patients in sustained remission and those whose disease progressed. Public clonotypes were found to be uncommon and were observed to contract or remain stable during treatment; the increase in clonality was shown to reflect expansion of private clonotypes at ibrutinib response. At baseline, clonality was higher than in age-matched healthy donors and showed a strong correlation with circulating CD8+ T-cell counts. Clonality rose at ibrutinib response, remained stable during sustained remission, and dropped back toward baseline at progression.

The goal of deep resolution MiSeq sequencing was a depth between 1 in 1 million and 1 in 200,000 T cells, and coverage averaged 10x per clonotype. The immunoSEQ hsTCRB Kit was used to generate TCR beta libraries. The paper's data handling went like this. The data were analyzed with ImmunoSEQ Analyzer and ImmunoSEQ Data Assistant, and V, D and J gene assignments followed IMGT definitions. Clonality, which ranges from 0 to 1, was calculated by subtracting the normalized Shannon entropy of productive rearrangement frequencies from one. Only overrepresented clonotypes making up at least 0.05% of each patient's repertoire were included in the public clonotype analysis. Repertoires from approximately 13 age-matched healthy donors in immuneACCESS were used as clonality controls. TCRdb took over this immuneACCESS table, retaining in-frame rearrangements with V and J assigned. Such tables are incomplete; in checked studies, under half of the missing clones stem from an unresolved V gene, and the remainder is unexplained. For V, J and clone size, that table is used; D and trimming come from the DNA. The sample records roughly 200,000 clones, 75% to 85% of which are singletons. The top ten clones comprise over 10% of the sample.

The time point tag for this specimen amounts to: approximately 11 months on ibrutinib. Approximately 2 micrograms of genomic DNA were extracted from cryopreserved PBMCs for TCR beta library preparation. Longitudinal blood samples from CLL patients on ibrutinib monotherapy underwent high-throughput TCR beta sequencing. Patients were enrolled in a phase 2 open-label single-center ibrutinib monotherapy trial. The V and J segments used are TRBV7-6 and TRBJ2-7, with TRBD2 as a weak D call on 5 bases. The sequencing here drew on PBMCs, taken after 12 months of ibrutinib treatment. The TCR was taken from a human donor with chronic lymphocytic leukemia. The nucleotide sequence reads as follows: TGTGCCAGCAGCCCAGGACTTTCCTACGAGCAGTACTTC. This is translated as CASSPGLSYEQYF.